In its sample, the clone carrying this T cell receptor (beta chain) was seen many times. This specimen belongs to a study of blood T cells in healthy people across ages. The CDR3 consists of 16 residues. Trimming took 3 bases from V and 4 from J; bases not matched to a gene: 8. Looked up from germline, CDR1 is ENHRY and CDR2 is SYGVKD. For the second PCR, which ran for about 7 to 11 cycles, a sample-barcoded 5' primer and a J-beta primer mix were used. TCRdb re-called the 5' RACE reads through MiXCR, storing one row per CDR3 protein. The sample has approximately 900,000 distinct CDR3 sequences; 25% to 35% are singletons. The sample was also reused in another study, on T cells of mothers and their children.

The TCR sequence derives from a woman between 40 and 50 years old in good health. Sequenced material: blood. The gene calls are TRBV10-3 and TRBJ2-3, with 9 bases matching TRBD2. The DNA of the CDR3 is TGTGCCATCAGTGACCATAGCGGGGGCACCTCAGATACGCAGTATTTT. Protein sequence: CAISDHSGGTSDTQYF.